The 9 T cell receptor beta chains reported below all come from one sample, sequenced in a study of graft-versus-host responses after intestinal transplantation. The data were produced by immunoSEQ multiplex PCR, yet TCRdb's version contains in-frame clones alone and is incomplete. The table shows about 25,000 clones, with around 80% occurring only once. These receptors' antigens are unknown. This sample comprised unstimulated CD8+ T cells sorted from spleen or lymph node cells, obtained before transplant. All receptors derive from a human donor who was the organ donor for an intestinal transplant.

The V gene is TRBV7-9, the J gene TRBJ2-1; D unclear. The V end was cut by 1 base, the J end by 8 bases, with 0 bases between. This CDR3 contains 10 residues. Germline V CDR1 and CDR2: SEHNR, FQNEAQ (reference sequence). CDR3 in DNA: TGTGCCAGCAGCTTAGATGAGCAGTTCTTC. It encodes CASSLDEQFF.

V gene TRBV2 combines with J gene TRBJ1-4, with D unresolved. This CDR3 is built from 10 residues. The germline CDR1 and CDR2 sequences are SNHLY and FYNNEI. V was shortened by 6 bases and J by 5 bases, with 1 base between the two germline ends. The CDR3 DNA reads TGTGCCAGCAGGAATGAAAAACTGTTTTTT. Encoded protein: CASRNEKLFF.

This clone showed up just once. The chain has TRBV4-1 and TRBJ2-3; no firm D call. The germline V gene encodes CDR1 MGHRA and CDR2 YSYEKL. The CDR3 consists of 15 residues. V was trimmed by 0 bases and J by 5 bases, leaving 12 bases between them. The CDR3 reads CASSQDGSSRDTQYF. CDR3 nucleotide sequence: TGCGCCAGCAGCCAAGATGGATCAAGTCGAGATACGCAGTATTTT.

This chain connects TRBV6-5 to TRBJ1-2; TRBD1 aligns across 9 bases. CDR3 length equals 16 residues. The germline V gene has CDR1 MNHEY and CDR2 SVGAGI. Trimming at V came to 0 bases and at J to 4 bases, leaving 6 bases not matched to a gene. The CDR3 loop reads CASSYSGTGIGYGYTF. The CDR3 nucleotides read TGTGCCAGCAGTTACTCCGGGACAGGGATCGGCTATGGCTACACCTTC.

V and J are TRBV7-9 and TRBJ2-2; D uncertain. The CDR3 covers 14 residues. V lost 5 bases to trimming and J lost 4 bases, with 11 bases between them. The germline gives CDR1 SEHNR, CDR2 FQNEAQ (reference sequence). DNA of the CDR3: TGTGCCAGCAGCCCCGTCCTTGGCACCGGGGAGCTGTTTTTT. This codes for CASSPVLGTGELFF.

As concerns this clone: A junction end diverges from the germline sequence, so it may reflect a read error. The chain is built from TRBV28 and TRBJ1-5; D is possibly TRBD1 (5 bases). This CDR3 has 14 residues. Germline V gene sequence: CDR1 MDHEN, CDR2 SYDVKM. CDR3 sequence (DNA): TGTGTCAGCAAACAGGACCTTAGCAATCAGCCCCAGCATTTT. Translated: CVSKQDLSNQPQHF.

About this clone: The junction differs from germline at one of its ends, possibly a read error. This CDR3 is also generated by other DNA sequences in the sample. J is TRBJ2-7 and V is TRBV9; 9 positions match TRBD1. This CDR3 region has 14 residues. Germline-derived CDR1 and CDR2 are SGDLS and YYNGEE. CDR3 in DNA: TGCGCCAGCAGCGTGACAGGGGGCTCCTACGAGCAGTACTTC. Its translation: CASSVTGGSYEQYF. Full variable domain (rest looked up from reference TRBV9 and TRBJ2-7): DSGVTQTPKHLITATGQRVTLRCSPRSGDLSVYWYQQSLDQGLQFLIQYYNGEERAKGNILERFSAQQFPDLHSELNLSSLELGDSALYFCASSVTGGSYEQYFGPGTRLTVT.

This rearrangement joins TRBV7-9 to TRBJ2-7, with unresolved D. The V end was cut by 3 bases, the J end by 5 bases, with 11 bases between. This CDR3 comprises 13 residues. Germline V lookup: CDR1 SEHNR, CDR2 FQNEAQ (reference sequence). The CDR3 sequence is CASSFGPDDEQYF. The CDR3 region has the DNA TGTGCCAGCAGCTTTGGCCCCGACGACGAGCAGTACTTC.

The sample holds one count of this clone. The CDR3 coding sequence is TGTGCCAGCAGCGCGGACAGGGGAAGGGGTGAAAAACTGTTTTTT. Translated, it gives CASSADRGRGEKLFF. The chain has TRBV11-2 and TRBJ1-4; 9 bases map to TRBD1. Trimming removed 5 bases from V and 7 bases from J; junction bases left unmatched: 8. CDR3 length: 15 residues. CDR1 is SGHAT and CDR2 is FQNNGV in the germline V gene.